Presented here are 3 T cell receptor beta chains from one specimen sequenced in a study of radiation and T cells in renal cell carcinoma. TCRdb's table, derived via immunoSEQ multiplex PCR, lists solely in-frame clones and lacks some. The repertoire holds 150,000 or so clones, around 89% seen once, with approximately 4% in the top ten. Time point in this sample: baseline pretreatment blood. Treatment here: 15 Gy SBRT to primary tumor, nephrectomy 4 weeks later. Sequenced material: blood, taken from a patient whose treatment included radiotherapy and nephrectomy. Receptors originate from a woman in her 70s with renal cell carcinoma.

The V call is TRBV30, the J call TRBJ1-6, with 7 bases lining up with TRBD1. This CDR3 is 13 amino acids long. Germline-derived CDR1 and CDR2 are GTSNPN and SVGIG (reference sequence). Trimming took 3 bases from V and 7 from J; bases not matched to a gene: 3. The DNA for the CDR3 is TGTGCCTGGAGCACAGGGGAAAATTCACCCCTCCACTTT. Translated, it gives CAWSTGENSPLHF.

V is TRBV7-2 and J is TRBJ2-5, with 8 nucleotides matching TRBD1. The CDR3 sequence is 15 residues long. The V gene end was trimmed by 1 base and the J gene end by 5 bases; junction bases not matched to a gene: 6. Germline V gene lookup returns CDR1 SGHTA and CDR2 FQGNSA. The CDR3 sequence is CASSLVTGGWETQYF. In DNA form, the CDR3 reads TGTGCCAGCAGCTTAGTTACAGGGGGTTGGGAGACCCAGTACTTC.

This clone appeared a few times. The chain couples TRBV6-5 to TRBJ1-1, with a weak D call TRBD1 (6 bases). CDR1 is MNHEY and CDR2 is SVGAGI in the germline V gene. Trimming cost V 7 bases and J 4 bases, with 16 bases left between them. This CDR3 region has 14 residues. The CDR3 is CASTKQGGGTEAFF. The CDR3 bases are TGTGCCAGCACCAAACAAGGGGGAGGCACTGAAGCTTTCTTT.